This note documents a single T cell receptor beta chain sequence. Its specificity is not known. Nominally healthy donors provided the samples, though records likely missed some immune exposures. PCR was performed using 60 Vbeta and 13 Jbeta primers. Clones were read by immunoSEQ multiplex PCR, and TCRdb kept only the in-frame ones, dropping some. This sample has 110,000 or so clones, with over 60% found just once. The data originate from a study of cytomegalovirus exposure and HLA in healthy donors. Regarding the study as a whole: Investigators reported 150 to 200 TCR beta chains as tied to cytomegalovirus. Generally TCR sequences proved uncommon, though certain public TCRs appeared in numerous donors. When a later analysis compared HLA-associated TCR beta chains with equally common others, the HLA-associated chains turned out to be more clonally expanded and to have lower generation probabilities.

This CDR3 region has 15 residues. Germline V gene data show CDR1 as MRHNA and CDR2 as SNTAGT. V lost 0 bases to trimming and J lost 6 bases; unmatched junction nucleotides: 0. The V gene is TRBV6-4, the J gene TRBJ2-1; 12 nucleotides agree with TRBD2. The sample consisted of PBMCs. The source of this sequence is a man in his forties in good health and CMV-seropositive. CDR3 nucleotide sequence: TGTGCCAGCAGTGACTCGACTAGCGGGAGCAATGAGCAGTTCTTC. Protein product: CASSDSTSGSNEQFF.